The rows below give T cell receptor beta chains drawn from one sample of a study of cytomegalovirus exposure and HLA in healthy donors. Generated by immunoSEQ multiplex PCR, the TCRdb table keeps only in-frame clones and is missing some. The sample includes some 190,000 clones, approximately 80% of them seen just once. Specimen: PBMCs. The receptors come from a man younger than 35 in good health and CMV-seronegative. Both conserved end residues are part of each CDR3. A D gene is named only where the DNA matches it firmly. For some rows the clone size is stated as once, few or many, or as a class when expanded; others skip it.

D: NA; V: TRBV6-5; size: NA; J: TRBJ1-1; DNA: TGTGCCAGCAACAAAAACCCATATGATGAAGCTTTCTTT; CDR3: CASNKNPYDEAFF
D: NA; V: TRBV5-1; size: NA; J: TRBJ2-7; DNA: TGCGCCAGCAGCTTATCAGGGCCCGAGCAGTACTTC; CDR3: CASSLSGPEQYF
D: TRBD1; V: TRBV9; size: NA; J: TRBJ1-3; DNA: TGTGCCAGCAGCGTAGGGCTAAGCAGGGGGCATGGAAACACCATATATTTT; CDR3: CASSVGLSRGHGNTIYF
D: NA; V: TRBV9; size: NA; J: TRBJ1-1; DNA: TGTGCCAGCAGCGACGGACGGGGGAACACTGAAGCTTTCTTT; CDR3: CASSDGRGNTEAFF
D: TRBD2; V: TRBV18; size: few; J: TRBJ2-2; DNA: TGTGCCAGCTCACTTATACTAGCGGGAGTACTCGGCGGGGAGCTGTTTTTT; CDR3: CASSLILAGVLGGELFF
D: TRBD1; V: TRBV19; size: NA; J: TRBJ1-1; DNA: TGTGCCAGTAGTATTCCGGGACAGGGGCTCGCTGAAGCTTTCTTT; CDR3: CASSIPGQGLAEAFF
D: TRBD1; V: TRBV28; size: NA; J: TRBJ1-1; DNA: TGTGCCAGCAGGTTACCAGGGGGCGGATTAAACACTGAAGCTTTCTTT; CDR3: CASRLPGGGLNTEAFF
D: TRBD1; V: TRBV5-1; size: NA; J: TRBJ1-3; DNA: TGCGCCAGCAGCTTGGTAGGGACAGGCCTGACCTCTGGAAACACCATATATTTT; CDR3: CASSLVGTGLTSGNTIYF
D: NA; V: TRBV7-9; size: NA; J: TRBJ1-2; DNA: TGTGCCAGCAGCTTCGGGGGGCTGAGCTATGGCTACACCTTC; CDR3: CASSFGGLSYGYTF
D: TRBD2; V: TRBV27; size: NA; J: TRBJ2-1; DNA: TGTGCCAGCAGTTCCCTAGCGGGAGGTCCGGTGGAGCAGTTCTTC; CDR3: CASSSLAGGPVEQFF
D: NA; V: TRBV6-1; size: NA; J: TRBJ1-2; DNA: TGTGCCAGCAGTAAAGTCGGGACACCTTCTAACTATGGCTACACCTTC; CDR3: CASSKVGTPSNYGYTF
D: NA; V: TRBV5-6; size: NA; J: TRBJ2-7; DNA: TGTGCCAGCAGCGGACAAACTTTTCCCTACGAGCAGTACTTC; CDR3: CASSGQTFPYEQYF
D: NA; V: TRBV6-1; size: once; J: TRBJ2-5; DNA: TGTGCCAGCAGTGACTTACAGGCTATGCAAGAGACCCAGTACTTC; CDR3: CASSDLQAMQETQYF
D: NA; V: TRBV29-1; size: NA; J: TRBJ1-1; DNA: TGCAGCGCAAAAAGCGGGGGGCAAGTCACTGAAGCTTTCTTT; CDR3: CSAKSGGQVTEAFF
D: TRBD1; V: TRBV4-1; size: NA; J: TRBJ2-7; DNA: TGCGCCAGCAGCCCCCTGGGGACAGGGCCCTCCTACGAGCAGTACTTC; CDR3: CASSPLGTGPSYEQYF
D: NA; V: TRBV6-5; size: NA; J: TRBJ1-1; DNA: TGTGCCAGCAGTTTGGGGGGACGTGAAGCTTTCTTT; CDR3: CASSLGGREAFF
D: NA; V: TRBV28; size: few; J: TRBJ1-1; DNA: TGTGCCAGCAGTTTAGCGGGCACCCCCTTT; CDR3: CASSLAGTPF
D: NA; V: TRBV11-3; size: NA; J: TRBJ2-5; DNA: TGTGCCAGCAGCCCCTCAACTCAGGGCCCAGAGACCCAGTACTTC; CDR3: CASSPSTQGPETQYF
D: NA; V: TRBV4-2; size: medium-sized; J: TRBJ2-7; DNA: TGTGCCAGCAGCCCCTACTCAGGGCGGGAGCAGTACTTC; CDR3: CASSPYSGREQYF
D: TRBD2; V: TRBV10-3; size: NA; J: TRBJ2-3; DNA: TGTGCCATCAGTGAGTCTAGCGGGAGTAGCACAGATACGCAGTATTTT; CDR3: CAISESSGSSTDTQYF
D: NA; V: TRBV5-1; size: once; J: TRBJ1-1; DNA: TGCGCCAGCAGCTTGGACGTTACTAGGATGAACACTGAAGCTTTCTTT; CDR3: CASSLDVTRMNTEAFF
D: TRBD1; V: TRBV27; size: NA; J: TRBJ2-5; DNA: TGTGCCAGCAGTTTCGTGGGACAGACCAAAGAGACCCAGTACTTC; CDR3: CASSFVGQTKETQYF
D: TRBD1; V: TRBV10-3; size: NA; J: TRBJ2-7; DNA: TGTGCCATCAGTGAGTCGGAGACAGGGCCTTACGAGCAGTACTTC; CDR3: CAISESETGPYEQYF
D: NA; V: TRBV5-4; size: NA; J: TRBJ2-3; DNA: TGTGCCAGCAGGCGGGACGGACGAGGTCCAGATACGCAGTATTTT; CDR3: CASRRDGRGPDTQYF
D: TRBD2; V: TRBV27; size: NA; J: TRBJ2-1; DNA: TGTGCCAGCAGCGGGACTAGCGGGGGCCTAATGAGCTCCTACAATGAGCAGTTCTTC; CDR3: CASSGTSGGLMSSYNEQFF
D: TRBD1; V: TRBV28; size: NA; J: TRBJ2-3; DNA: TGTGCCAGCAGCCGAGGGGGCCCCACAGATACGCAGTATTTT; CDR3: CASSRGGPTDTQYF
D: NA; V: TRBV5-4; size: NA; J: TRBJ2-1; DNA: TGTGCCAGCAGCTTGGCGGTTAGCCCCCGCGAGCAGTTCTTC; CDR3: CASSLAVSPREQFF
D: NA; V: TRBV29-1; size: NA; J: TRBJ1-2; DNA: TGCAGCGTTAGGGAGAGGCAAGGGTATGGCTACACCTTC; CDR3: CSVRERQGYGYTF
D: NA; V: TRBV5-1; size: NA; J: TRBJ2-5; DNA: TGCGCCAGCACGATGGAGCCGGAGACCCAGTACTTC; CDR3: CASTMEPETQYF
D: NA; V: TRBV6-5; size: once; J: TRBJ1-2; DNA: TGTGCCAGCAGCTCCGCATCGGGTGGCTATGGCTACACCTTC; CDR3: CASSSASGGYGYTF
D: NA; V: TRBV28; size: NA; J: TRBJ2-2; DNA: TGTGCCAGCAGTTTAAGTGGAGTGAAGTTCCCGAACACCGGGGAGCTGTTTTTT; CDR3: CASSLSGVKFPNTGELFF
D: TRBD1; V: TRBV7-8; size: NA; J: TRBJ1-2; DNA: TGTGCCAGCAGCCCCTACAGGGGCACGAATGGCTACACCTTC; CDR3: CASSPYRGTNGYTF
D: NA; V: TRBV2; size: NA; J: TRBJ2-5; DNA: TGTGCCAGCAGTGAAGTCCTAAGCCAAGAGACCCAGTACTTC; CDR3: CASSEVLSQETQYF
D: TRBD1; V: TRBV11-2; size: NA; J: TRBJ2-7; DNA: TGTGCCAGCAGCTTAACATTTCAGACAGGGCTCTCCTACGAGCAGTACTTC; CDR3: CASSLTFQTGLSYEQYF
D: NA; V: TRBV27; size: NA; J: TRBJ1-1; DNA: TGTGCCAGCAGCTATAGCATTCGACAGATTCTGAACACTGAAGCTTTCTTT; CDR3: CASSYSIRQILNTEAFF
D: NA; V: TRBV5-1; size: NA; J: TRBJ1-1; DNA: TGCGCCAGCAGCGCATCCGGTTTGATTGCTTTCTTT; CDR3: CASSASGLIAFF
D: TRBD1; V: TRBV7-9; size: NA; J: TRBJ2-7; DNA: TGTGCCAGCAGGGGGACAGGGTCAACCGAGCAGTACTTC; CDR3: CASRGTGSTEQYF
D: NA; V: TRBV5-4; size: NA; J: TRBJ1-3; DNA: TGTGCCAGCAGGGACTGGCGCTCTGGAAACACCATATATTTT; CDR3: CASRDWRSGNTIYF